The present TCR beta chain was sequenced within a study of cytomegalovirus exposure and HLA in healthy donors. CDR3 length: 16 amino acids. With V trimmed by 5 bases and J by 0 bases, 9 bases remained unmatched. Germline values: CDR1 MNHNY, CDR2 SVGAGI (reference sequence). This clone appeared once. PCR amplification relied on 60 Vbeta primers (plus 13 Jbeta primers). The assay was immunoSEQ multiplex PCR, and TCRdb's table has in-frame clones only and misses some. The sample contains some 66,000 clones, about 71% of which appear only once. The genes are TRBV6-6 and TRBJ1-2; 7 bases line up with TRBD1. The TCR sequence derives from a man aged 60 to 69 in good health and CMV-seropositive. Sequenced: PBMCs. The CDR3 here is CASSPSRQGANYGYTF. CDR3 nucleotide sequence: TGTGCCAGCAGTCCCTCTCGCCAGGGGGCTAACTATGGCTACACCTTC.